The 9 T cell receptor beta chains reported below all come from one sample, sequenced in a study of OX40 agonist ivuxolimab in advanced cancers. The assay was immunoSEQ multiplex PCR, and TCRdb's table has in-frame clones only and misses some. The sample consists of around 70,000 clones, 75% to 90% of them appearing once. The material sequenced was CD4+ or CD8+ T cells sorted from blood, taken in a trial of the OX40 agonist ivuxolimab. These receptors originate from an adult with an advanced solid tumor such as melanoma, head and neck, liver or kidney cancer.

The CDR3 DNA sequence: TGTGCCAGCAGTTTTCAGGGGTGGGCCTACGAGCAGTACTTC. It yields the protein CASSFQGWAYEQYF. V is TRBV28 and J is TRBJ2-7; D possibly corresponds to TRBD1 (6 bases). CDR3 length equals 14 residues. Trimming left V 3 bases short and J 2 bases short, with 11 bases between. CDR1 MDHEN and CDR2 SYDVKM come from the germline V gene.

The CDR3 nucleotides are TGCGCCAGCAGCCCGGGGGATGGCAATCAGCCCCAGCATTTT. Its translation: CASSPGDGNQPQHF. This sequence joins TRBV5-1 and TRBJ1-5; D may be TRBD1 (5 bases). Germline lookup yields CDR1 SGHRS and CDR2 YFSETQ. V was cut by 4 bases and J by 2 bases, with 10 bases left in between. CDR3 length equals 14 residues.

This clone was seen a single time. The chain employs TRBV4-2 and TRBJ2-3; the D gene is possibly TRBD1 (5 bases). The V and J ends lost 4 bases and 4 bases respectively, with 12 bases between them. The CDR3 has 14 residues. Germline CDR1 is LGHNA and CDR2 is YNFKEQ. The CDR3: CASSPRQLPDTQYF. Here the CDR3 DNA reads TGTGCCAGCAGCCCGCGACAGCTCCCAGATACGCAGTATTTT.

This clone was observed a few times. The chain is built from TRBV5-1 and TRBJ1-4; D unclear. V lost 3 bases and J 4 bases, leaving 13 bases between the germline ends. Germline-derived CDR1 and CDR2 are SGHRS and YFSETQ. The CDR3 is 15 residues long. CDR3 in DNA: TGCGCCAGCAGCTCCGTTGGCCCTAATAATGAAAAACTGTTTTTT. This codes for CASSSVGPNNEKLFF. Together with reference TRBV5-1 and TRBJ1-4, the CDR3 gives the full variable domain: KAGVTQTPRYLIKTRGQQVTLSCSPISGHRSVSWYQQTPGQGLQFLFEYFSETQRNKGNFPGRFSGRQFSNSRSEMNVSTLELGDSALYLCASSSVGPNNEKLFFGSGTQLSVL.

This chain connects TRBV19 to TRBJ2-5; 15 bases line up with TRBD2. CDR1 and CDR2 from the germline V gene are LNHDA and SQIVND (reference sequence). With 8 bases clipped from V and 6 bases from J, the junction kept 13 bases outside the gene matches. CDR3 length equals 17 residues. The CDR3 DNA follows: TGTGCCAGTGGTACAGGGACTAGCGGGAGGACTTGGAAGACCCAGTACTTC. This sequence encodes CASGTGTSGRTWKTQYF.

The chain is built from TRBV21-1 and TRBJ2-5. TRBV21-1 is noted as a pseudogene. This CDR3 is 15 amino acids long. The CDR3 sequence is CASSKEGKGLETQYF. The CDR3 DNA reads TGTGCCAGCAGCAAAGAAGGGAAAGGGCTGGAGACCCAGTACTTC.

The chain is built from TRBV6-5 and TRBJ2-7; D possibly uses TRBD1 or TRBD2 (7 bases each). The CDR3 extends over 15 amino acids. From germline, CDR1 is MNHEY and CDR2 SVGAGI. Trimming removed 5 bases at V and 1 base at J, with 15 bases between. This CDR3 reads CASSRTAGQSYEQYF. CDR3 bases: TGTGCCAGCAGTCGAACAGCGGGACAGTCCTACGAGCAGTACTTC.

V usage is TRBV5-1 and J usage is TRBJ1-5, with D uncertain. Trimming removed 0 bases at V and 4 bases at J, with 11 bases between. The V gene's germline CDR1 is SGHRS and CDR2 YFSETQ. This CDR3 has 15 residues. In DNA, the CDR3 is TGCGCCAGCAGCTTGGAGGGCCGCGGAAATCAGCCCCAGCATTTT. Translated, it gives CASSLEGRGNQPQHF. Variable domain in full (rest from reference TRBV5-1 and TRBJ1-5): KAGVTQTPRYLIKTRGQQVTLSCSPISGHRSVSWYQQTPGQGLQFLFEYFSETQRNKGNFPGRFSGRQFSNSRSEMNVSTLELGDSALYLCASSLEGRGNQPQHFGDGTRLSIL.

The chain is built from TRBV19 and TRBJ2-2; TRBD2 is a possible D gene (6 bases). Deletions cut 6 bases from V and 3 bases from J, with 14 bases between. This CDR3 is built from 15 residues. Germline CDR1 is LNHDA and CDR2 is SQIVND (reference sequence). The CDR3 is CASSISSGHTGELFF. CDR3 DNA: TGTGCCAGTAGCATTAGTAGCGGCCACACCGGGGAGCTGTTTTTT.